This is a list of T cell receptor beta chains from one sample in a study of patients and donors after allogeneic stem cell transplantation. TCRdb analysed the RT-PCR reads with MiXCR anew, one entry per CDR3 protein. The profile shows approximately 430,000 distinct CDR3 sequences, 16% of them singletons. Sequencing was performed on blood, either unsorted or a sorted T cell fraction (not recorded which). The receptors originated from a human donor who was either an allogeneic HSCT recipient or a stem cell or donor lymphocyte infusion donor (not recorded which). It is not recorded whose cells these are; they may come from a transplant donor. Each CDR3 is given with its conserved first and last residue. D genes are given only for firm matches. Clone size, where shown, is once, few, many, or a class for clones that have expanded.

D gene	clone size	V gene	J gene	CDR3 protein	CDR3 DNA
TRBD1	-	TRBV18	TRBJ1-2	CASSPVPGQGEYGYTF	TGTGCCAGCTCACCCGTGCCGGGACAGGGAGAATATGGCTACACCTTC
-	many	TRBV5-1	TRBJ2-5	CASRQGLVQETQYF	TGCGCCAGCAGACAAGGACTTGTCCAAGAGACCCAGTACTTC
TRBD2	-	TRBV5-1	TRBJ2-5	CASSLAGTPGTSGRKETQYF	TGCGCCAGCAGCTTGGCCGGCACTCCCGGGACTAGCGGGAGGAAAGAGACCCAGTACTTC
-	-	TRBV29-1	TRBJ2-4	CSVILGKSGAKNIQYF	TGCAGCGTCATTCTGGGGAAGTCGGGAGCCAAAAACATTCAGTACTTC
-	-	TRBV7-6	TRBJ2-7	CASSLRQATSSAEQYF	TGTGCCAGCAGCTTAAGACAGGCGACCTCCTCGGCAGAGCAGTACTTC
-	few	TRBV6-5	TRBJ2-5	CASSYGSETQYF	TGTGCCAGCAGTTACGGATCGGAGACCCAGTACTTC
-	many	TRBV6-1	TRBJ1-1	CASRKARVGTEAFF	TGTGCCAGCAGGAAAGCCAGGGTTGGGACTGAAGCTTTCTTT
TRBD1	few	TRBV7-6	TRBJ1-2	CASSPGQGDRYTF	TGTGCCAGCAGCCCGGGACAGGGAGATCGCTACACCTTC
-	-	TRBV12-3/TRBV12-4	TRBJ1-1	CASSGGQNTEAFF	TGTGCCAGCAGTGGGGGACAGAACACTGAAGCTTTCTTT
TRBD1	-	TRBV4-3	TRBJ2-2	CASSQDRRNTGELFF	TGCGCCAGCAGCCAGGACAGGAGGAACACCGGGGAGCTGTTTTTT
-	-	TRBV4-1	TRBJ1-2	CASSQGSGSRRYGYTF	TGCGCCAGCAGCCAAGGCTCAGGGTCAAGGCGCTATGGCTACACCTTC
-	few	TRBV20-1	TRBJ2-1	CSAKSSNEQFF	TGCAGTGCTAAATCATCTAATGAGCAGTTCTTC
-	-	TRBV6-5	TRBJ2-7	CASSYRGLSYEQYF	TGTGCCAGCAGTTACAGAGGTCTGTCCTACGAGCAGTACTTC
-	many	TRBV29-1	TRBJ2-7	CSVEGLSYEQYF	TGCAGCGTGGAGGGACTTTCTTACGAGCAGTACTTC
TRBD1	few	TRBV7-2	TRBJ1-2	CASSSWTGGELGYTF	TGTGCCAGCAGCTCTTGGACAGGGGGGGAACTTGGCTACACCTTC
TRBD1	few	TRBV29-1	TRBJ2-5	CSVASRTGKQETQYF	TGCAGCGTTGCCAGTAGGACAGGAAAGCAAGAGACCCAGTACTTC
-	-	TRBV7-8	TRBJ1-4	CASSLARTRNNEKLFF	TGTGCCAGCAGCCTCGCAAGAACCCGGAATAATGAAAAACTGTTTTTT
-	few	TRBV4-1	TRBJ1-1	CASSQVGLGTNTEAFF	TGCGCCAGCAGCCAAGTAGGCTTGGGGACGAACACTGAAGCTTTCTTT
TRBD1	many	TRBV24-1	TRBJ2-6	CATSPRDRGLSGANVLTF	TGTGCCACCAGCCCCCGGGACAGGGGACTCTCTGGGGCCAACGTCCTGACTTTC
-	few	TRBV10-3	TRBJ1-1	CAIRDTGGREAFF	TGTGCCATCAGGGACACGGGAGGTAGAGAAGCTTTCTTT
TRBD1	few	TRBV7-6	TRBJ2-7	CASSLEGQGPNEQYF	TGTGCCAGCAGCTTAGAGGGACAGGGCCCAAACGAGCAGTACTTC
-	-	TRBV29-1	TRBJ2-3	CSVVDIPSTDTQYF	TGCAGCGTTGTGGACATACCCAGCACAGATACGCAGTATTTT
-	many	TRBV10-3	TRBJ2-3	CAISPRDFQGTDTQYF	TGTGCCATCAGCCCCCGGGACTTCCAGGGAACAGATACGCAGTATTTT
-	few	TRBV27	TRBJ2-1	CASIPQGGHYNEQFF	TGTGCCAGCATCCCTCAGGGGGGTCACTACAATGAGCAGTTCTTC
-	-	TRBV7-3	TRBJ1-2	CAPTASQPYGYTF	TGTGCCCCCACGGCATCACAACCCTATGGCTACACCTTC
TRBD1	-	TRBV10-3	TRBJ1-1	CATSTGATEAFF	TGTGCCACCTCGACAGGGGCCACTGAAGCTTTCTTT
-	-	TRBV5-1	TRBJ2-7	CASSLVGAGSYEQYF	TGCGCCAGCAGCTTGGTGGGGGCGGGGTCCTACGAGCAGTACTTC
-	-	TRBV2	TRBJ2-3	CASTGYATEQYF	TGTGCCAGCACCGGCTACGCCACCGAACAGTATTTT
TRBD1	-	TRBV4-3	TRBJ1-2	CASSQAAGGAIGYTF	TGCGCCAGCAGCCAAGCTGCAGGGGGCGCGATAGGCTACACCTTC
TRBD2	many	TRBV4-2	TRBJ2-1	CASSPLAGGLYEQFF	TGTGCCAGCAGCCCCCTAGCGGGGGGGCTATATGAGCAGTTCTTC
TRBD2	few	TRBV12-3/TRBV12-4	TRBJ2-1	CASSLSLPQLAPEQFF	TGTGCCAGCAGTTTATCCCTTCCACAACTAGCGCCCGAGCAGTTCTTC
-	many	TRBV7-3	TRBJ2-2	CASSLLTGELFF	TGTGCCAGCAGCTTATTAACCGGGGAGCTGTTTTTT
-	-	TRBV7-9	TRBJ2-3	CASSAAGRSTDTQYF	TGTGCCAGCAGCGCGGCGGGGCGAAGCACAGATACGCAGTATTTT
-	-	TRBV7-3	TRBJ2-2	CASSFDLAGELFF	TGTGCCAGCAGCTTCGATTTGGCCGGGGAGCTGTTTTTT
-	-	TRBV30	TRBJ2-6	CAWSDLGRVGSGANVLTF	TGTGCCTGGAGTGACCTGGGCAGGGTCGGCTCTGGGGCCAACGTCCTGACTTTC
-	many	TRBV4-3	TRBJ1-2	CASSQDNSHYGYTF	TGCGCCAGCAGCCAAGATAACAGCCACTATGGCTACACCTTC
TRBD2	few	TRBV6-2/TRBV6-3	TRBJ2-1	CASTLGLHNYNEQFF	TGTGCCAGCACCCTGGGACTACACAACTACAATGAGCAGTTCTTC